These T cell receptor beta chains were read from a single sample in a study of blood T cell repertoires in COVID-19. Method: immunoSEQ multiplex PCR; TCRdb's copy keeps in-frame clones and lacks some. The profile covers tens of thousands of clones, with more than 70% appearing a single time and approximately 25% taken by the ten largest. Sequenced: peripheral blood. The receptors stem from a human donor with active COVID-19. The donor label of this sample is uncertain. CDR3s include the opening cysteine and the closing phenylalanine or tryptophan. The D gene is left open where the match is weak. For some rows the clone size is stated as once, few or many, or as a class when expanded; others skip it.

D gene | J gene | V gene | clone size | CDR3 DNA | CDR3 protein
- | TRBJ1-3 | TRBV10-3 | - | TGTGCCATCAGTGAGTCGAACAGCTCAGGAAACACCATATATTTT | CAISESNSSGNTIYF
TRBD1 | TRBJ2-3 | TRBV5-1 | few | TGCGCCAGCAGCTTGGCCAGCCAGGGGGCGTTGGATACGCAGTATTTT | CASSLASQGALDTQYF
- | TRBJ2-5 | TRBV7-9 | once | TGTGCCAGCAGCGCTGCGGGGCCAGAGACCCAGTACTTC | CASSAAGPETQYF
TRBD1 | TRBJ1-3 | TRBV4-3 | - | TGCGCCAGCAGCCAAGATGAGGGGGCGGAAAACACCATATATTTT | CASSQDEGAENTIYF
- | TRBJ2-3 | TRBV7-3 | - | TGTGCCAGCAGCGAAGGGGGAGCAGGAGATACGCAGTATTTT | CASSEGGAGDTQYF
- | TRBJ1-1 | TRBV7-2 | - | TGTGCCAGCAGTCGTTATACAGGGATGAACACTGAAGCTTTCTTT | CASSRYTGMNTEAFF
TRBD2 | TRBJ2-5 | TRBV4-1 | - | TGCGCCAGCAGCCAAGATTCCCTAGCGGGGGGCCAAGAGACCCAGTACTTC | CASSQDSLAGGQETQYF
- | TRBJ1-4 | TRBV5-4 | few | TGTGCCAGCAGCCCCGCTTGGGAGGATGAAAAACTGTTTTTT | CASSPAWEDEKLFF
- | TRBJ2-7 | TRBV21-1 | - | TGTGCCAGCAGCAAAGCCGGTGGCGGGAGCCTACCCTACGAGCAGTACTTC | CASSKAGGGSLPYEQYF
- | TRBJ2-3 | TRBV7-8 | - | TGTGCCAGCAGCTTAGGACAGGTATCACAGTTGGATACGCAGTATTTT | CASSLGQVSQLDTQYF
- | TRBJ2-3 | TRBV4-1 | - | TGCGCCAGCAAGAGACTAGAAACAGATACGCAGTATTTT | CASKRLETDTQYF
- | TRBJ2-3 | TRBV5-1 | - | TGCGCCAGCAGCTTGGTGGCAGGGGCCGCAGGGCCAGATACGCAGTATTTT | CASSLVAGAAGPDTQYF
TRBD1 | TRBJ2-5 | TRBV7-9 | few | TGTGCCAGCAGCTTAGCTACAACAGGGGCTGAGACCCAGTACTTC | CASSLATTGAETQYF
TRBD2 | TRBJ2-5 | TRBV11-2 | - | TGTGCCAGCAGCTACCGACTAGCGGGGGTTCAAGAGACCCAGTACTTC | CASSYRLAGVQETQYF
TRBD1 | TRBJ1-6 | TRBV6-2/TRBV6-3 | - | TGTGCCAGCAGTTACCCAGGACAGGGGAGTAATTCACCCCTCCACTTT | CASSYPGQGSNSPLHF
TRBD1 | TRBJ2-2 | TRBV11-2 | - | TGTGCCAGCAGCTGGACAGGGGAAGGGTTGGAGGAGCTGTTTTTT | CASSWTGEGLEELFF
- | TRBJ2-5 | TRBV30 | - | TGTGCCTGGACAGGGCTCCAAGAGACCCAGTACTTC | CAWTGLQETQYF
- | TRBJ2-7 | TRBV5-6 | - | TGTGCCAGCAGCCCCACGGTTTCCACCTACGAGCAGTACTTC | CASSPTVSTYEQYF
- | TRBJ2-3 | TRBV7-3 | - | TGTGCCAGCAGCTTACGCGAGGGTACGCAGTATTTT | CASSLREGTQYF
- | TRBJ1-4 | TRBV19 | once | TGTGCCAGTAGTAGGGCAGCAACTAATGAAAAACTGTTTTTT | CASSRAATNEKLFF
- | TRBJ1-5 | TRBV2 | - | TGTGCCAGCAGTGAAGCGCTTGGAGGCAGCCCCCCCCAGCATTTT | CASSEALGGSPPQHF
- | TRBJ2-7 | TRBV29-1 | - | TGCAGCGTTGCCTTGAGCTACGAGCAGTACTTC | CSVALSYEQYF